This T cell receptor beta chain was sequenced in a study of shared clonotypes between healthy human individuals. Sequencing used immunoSEQ multiplex PCR; TCRdb keeps in-frame clones, though not all of them. Among about 800,000 clones, approximately 97% were seen once, and the ten largest hold less than 0.25%. CD45RO-negative CD8 cells positively selected for CCR7 made up the naive population, which excluded terminally differentiated effector memory CD45RA+ cells. Between the trimmed V and J ends, which lost 2 bases and 0 bases, there was a span of 12 bases. The CDR3 spans 16 residues. The V gene's germline CDR1 is SGHRS and CDR2 YFSETQ.

Sequenced material: naive CD8+ T cells sorted from blood. The gene calls are TRBV5-1 and TRBJ2-1; tentative D call: TRBD1 (7 bases). The receptor was isolated from a man under 40 in good health. Here the CDR3 reads CASSFGQGGSYNEQFF. The CDR3 nucleotides are TGCGCCAGCAGCTTTGGCCAGGGGGGCTCCTACAATGAGCAGTTCTTC.